The 2 T cell receptor beta chains listed next were all sequenced from one sample in a study of response to subunit inactivated influenza vaccine. One entry per CDR3 protein, called by TCRdb with MiXCR from the RT-PCR reads. Of about 500,000 distinct CDR3 sequences listed, approximately 17% are singletons. Sequences were derived from CD4+ T cells sorted from PBMCs, sampled less than 30 months after vaccination. These receptors all come from a man in his fifties or sixties who received an inactivated influenza vaccine.

Only a few counts were recorded for this clonotype. V is TRBV20-1 and J is TRBJ1-1, with 8 bases aligning to TRBD1. V lost 6 bases, J lost 7 bases, and 13 bases stayed unmatched. The CDR3 covers 14 residues. CDR1 and CDR2 from the germline V gene are DFQATT and SNEGSKA (reference sequence). This CDR3 reads CSALPRTGTFEAFF. The CDR3 nucleotides are TGCAGTGCGTTACCGCGGACAGGGACCTTTGAAGCTTTCTTT.

The rearrangement links TRBV4-1 to TRBJ2-3; D not resolved. Germline CDR1 is MGHRA and CDR2 is YSYEKL. V dropped 3 bases and J dropped 7 bases, with 11 bases sitting between them. This CDR3 region has 13 residues. This CDR3 is CASSQMDVNTQYF. CDR3 sequence (DNA): TGCGCCAGCAGCCAGATGGACGTGAATACGCAGTATTTT.